The present entry profiles one TCR beta chain with its context. What it binds is unknown. The entry originates in a study of T cell repertoires in cytomegalovirus infection. For the study at large: Both a matching HLA type and CMV infection were indicated by public TCR beta signatures.

Germline V gene data show CDR1 as MGHRA and CDR2 as YSYEKL. Losses at the gene ends were 0 bases for V and 4 bases for J; bases not matched to a gene: 6. The CDR3 spans 16 residues. Regarding the study as a whole: Ex vivo, HLA-C-restricted CMV-specific TCR beta clonotypes prevailed over the rest of the response. Pooled public TCR beta family frequency picked out CMV carriers with the relevant HLA.

One entry per CDR3 protein results from TCRdb running MiXCR on the reads. The sample shows more than 150,000 distinct CDR3 sequences, under 30% of them seen only once. Sequencing used PBMCs. This rearrangement joins TRBV4-1 to TRBJ2-3; 8 nucleotides align to TRBD2. The clonotype was recovered from a human donor in good health (CMV status not recorded). Some clones in this sample may be carry-over from other donors' samples. This chain's CDR3 is CASSQEAGGLADTQYF. In DNA, the CDR3 is TGCGCCAGCAGCCAAGAGGCGGGGGGCTTGGCAGATACGCAGTATTTT.